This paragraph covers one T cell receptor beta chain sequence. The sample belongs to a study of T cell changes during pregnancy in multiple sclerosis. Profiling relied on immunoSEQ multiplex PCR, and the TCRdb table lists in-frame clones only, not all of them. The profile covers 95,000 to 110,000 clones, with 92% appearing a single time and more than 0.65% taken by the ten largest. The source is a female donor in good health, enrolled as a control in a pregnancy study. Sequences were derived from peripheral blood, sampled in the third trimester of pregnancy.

The CDR3 DNA reads TGTGCCAGCAGCCCGAGAGATTTATCCTACGAGCAGTACTTC. The encoded protein is CASSPRDLSYEQYF. This rearrangement joins TRBV5-5 to TRBJ2-7; D is unresolved. Germline CDR1 reads SGHKS; CDR2 reads YYEKEE (reference sequence). The V end lost 4 bases, the J end lost 1 base, and 12 bases lay between the germline ends. This CDR3 region has 14 residues.